The 5 T cell receptor beta chains below were found in one sample sequenced in a study of cytomegalovirus exposure and HLA in healthy donors. The PCR made use of 60 Vbeta and 13 Jbeta primers. Method: immunoSEQ multiplex PCR; TCRdb's copy keeps in-frame clones and lacks some. The sample shows approximately 70,000 clones, 80% to 90% of them seen only once. Sequencing was done on a sample of PBMCs. The receptors were sampled from a young woman in good health and CMV-seronegative.

V usage is TRBV30 and J usage is TRBJ1-6; tentatively, D is TRBD1 (5 bases). The CDR3 contains 14 residues. Germline V gene lookup returns CDR1 GTSNPN and CDR2 SVGIG (reference sequence). Trimming took 2 bases from V and 7 from J, leaving 12 bases between them. The CDR3: CAWSRRQLNSPLHF. The DNA for the CDR3 is TGTGCCTGGAGTCGTAGACAGCTGAATTCACCCCTCCACTTT.

The J gene is TRBJ2-3, the V gene TRBV28, with 7 nucleotides matching TRBD2. From germline, CDR1 is MDHEN and CDR2 SYDVKM. The J segment lost 3 bases and the V segment lost 5 bases, leaving 5 bases of the junction unmatched. The length of the CDR3 is 14 residues. The CDR3 spells CASSNGGNTDTQYF. The CDR3 nucleotides read TGTGCCAGCAGTAACGGGGGGAATACAGATACGCAGTATTTT.

V is TRBV10-3 and J is TRBJ2-2; 7 positions agree with TRBD2. Losses at the gene ends were 6 bases for V and 1 base for J; bases not matched to a gene: 2. Germline values: CDR1 ENHRY, CDR2 SYGVKD. The CDR3 loop spans 14 amino acids. CDR3 bases: TGTGCCATCAGGCGGGGGATGAACACCGGGGAGCTGTTTTTT. Protein: CAIRRGMNTGELFF.

This clone was found once. V is TRBV7-6 and J is TRBJ1-2; D perhaps matches TRBD1 (5 bases). The CDR3 spans 13 residues. V lost 1 base, J lost 8 bases, and 11 bases lay in between. Germline V gene lookup returns CDR1 SGHVS and CDR2 FNYEAQ. The CDR3 sequence: CASSLVGGEGYTF. CDR3 bases: TGTGCCAGCAGCTTAGTGGGGGGGGAAGGCTACACCTTC.

This clone was seen just once. The chain carries TRBV28 and TRBJ1-4; TRBD1 agrees at 7 bases. The CDR3 is 15 residues long. The V segment lost 6 bases and the J segment 7 bases; nucleotides outside the gene matches: 11. Germline values: CDR1 MDHEN, CDR2 SYDVKM. This CDR3 is CASRSYRGSGEKLFF. CDR3 in DNA: TGTGCCAGCAGATCGTACAGGGGAAGCGGTGAAAAACTGTTTTTT.